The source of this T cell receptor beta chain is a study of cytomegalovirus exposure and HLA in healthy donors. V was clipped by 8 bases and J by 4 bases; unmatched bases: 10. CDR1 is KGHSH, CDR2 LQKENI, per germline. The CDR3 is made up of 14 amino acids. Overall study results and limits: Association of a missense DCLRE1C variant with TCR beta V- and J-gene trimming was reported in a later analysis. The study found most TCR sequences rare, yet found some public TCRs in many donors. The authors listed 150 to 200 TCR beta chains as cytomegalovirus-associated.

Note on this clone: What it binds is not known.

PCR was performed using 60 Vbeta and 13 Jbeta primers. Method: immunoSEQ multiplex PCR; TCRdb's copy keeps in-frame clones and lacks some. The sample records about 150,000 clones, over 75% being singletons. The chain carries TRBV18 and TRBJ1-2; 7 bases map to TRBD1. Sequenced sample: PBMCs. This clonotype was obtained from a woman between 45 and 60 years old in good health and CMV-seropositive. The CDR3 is CASPEGARGYGYTF. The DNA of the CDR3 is TGTGCCAGCCCAGAGGGGGCTCGTGGCTATGGCTACACCTTC.